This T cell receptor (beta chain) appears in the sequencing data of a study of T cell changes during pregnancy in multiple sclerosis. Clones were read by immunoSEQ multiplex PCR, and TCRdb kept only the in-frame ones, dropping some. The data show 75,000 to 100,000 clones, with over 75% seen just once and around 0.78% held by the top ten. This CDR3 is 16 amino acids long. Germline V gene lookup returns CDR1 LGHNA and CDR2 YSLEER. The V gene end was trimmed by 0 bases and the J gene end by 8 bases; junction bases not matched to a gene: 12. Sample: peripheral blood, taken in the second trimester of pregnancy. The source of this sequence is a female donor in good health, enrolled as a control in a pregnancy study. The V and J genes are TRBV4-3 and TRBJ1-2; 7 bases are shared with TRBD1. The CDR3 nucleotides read TGCGCCAGCAGCCAAGATGCGGCAGGGGGAATGCGGGGCTACACCTTC. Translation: CASSQDAAGGMRGYTF.